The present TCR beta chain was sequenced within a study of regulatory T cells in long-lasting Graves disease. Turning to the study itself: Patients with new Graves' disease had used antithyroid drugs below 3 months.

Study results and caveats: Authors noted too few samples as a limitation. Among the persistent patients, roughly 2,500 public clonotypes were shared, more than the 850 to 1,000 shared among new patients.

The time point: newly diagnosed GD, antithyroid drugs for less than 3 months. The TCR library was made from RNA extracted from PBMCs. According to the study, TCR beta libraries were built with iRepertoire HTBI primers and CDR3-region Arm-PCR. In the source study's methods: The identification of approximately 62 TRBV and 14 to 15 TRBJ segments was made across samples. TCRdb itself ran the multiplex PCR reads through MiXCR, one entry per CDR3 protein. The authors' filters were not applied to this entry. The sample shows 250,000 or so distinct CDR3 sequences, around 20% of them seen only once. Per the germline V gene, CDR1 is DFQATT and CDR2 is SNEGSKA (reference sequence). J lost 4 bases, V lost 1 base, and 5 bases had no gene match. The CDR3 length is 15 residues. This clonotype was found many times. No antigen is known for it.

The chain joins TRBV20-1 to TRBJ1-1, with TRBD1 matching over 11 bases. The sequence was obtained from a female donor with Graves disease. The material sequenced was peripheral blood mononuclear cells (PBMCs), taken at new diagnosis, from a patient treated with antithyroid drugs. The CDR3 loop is CSARASGTGGTEAFF. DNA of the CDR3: TGCAGTGCTAGAGCCTCCGGGACAGGGGGCACTGAAGCTTTCTTT.